These 27 T cell receptor beta chains were sequenced from one sample in a study of CD8+ T cells in alopecia areata. Sequencing relied on a cDNA template that was reverse transcribed from extracted RNA. Using immunoSEQ multiplex PCR, the repertoire was profiled, and TCRdb retains in-frame clones only, with some absent. The sample records 200,000 to 250,000 clones, roughly two fifths being singletons. Treatment given: oral pan-JAK inhibitor, 5-10 mg twice daily. The source material was CD4+ T cells sorted from blood, sampled at approximately week 30, from a patient treated with tofacitinib. Receptors were obtained from a human donor with alopecia areata.

This chain connects TRBV2 to TRBJ2-3; 7 bases are a match to TRBD2. The CDR3 consists of 15 residues. J lost 1 base, V lost 5 bases, and 6 bases had no gene match. CDR1 is SNHLY and CDR2 is FYNNEI in the germline V gene. The CDR3 region is CASSLQRGGTDTQYF. The CDR3 nucleotides are TGTGCCAGCAGTCTACAGCGGGGCGGCACAGATACGCAGTATTTT.

In its sample, this clone was seen a few times. The chain carries TRBV14 and TRBJ2-7; D is possibly TRBD1 (5 bases). The germline CDR1 and CDR2 sequences are SGHDN and FVKESK. The germline V and J ends were trimmed by 1 base and 6 bases, with 13 bases remaining between them. This CDR3 has 14 amino acids. The CDR3 spells CASSQGFRVREQYF. The CDR3 DNA sequence: TGTGCCAGCAGCCAAGGATTCAGGGTTCGCGAGCAGTACTTC.

The rearrangement links TRBV5-6 to TRBJ1-4; 9 bases agree with TRBD1. The CDR3 extends over 14 amino acids. Germline V gives CDR1 SGHDT, CDR2 YYEEEE. V trimming: 4 bases; J trimming: 8 bases; junction bases outside the gene matches: 6. CDR3 DNA sequence: TGTGCCAGCAGCCGGGGACAGGGCAGAGAAAAACTGTTTTTT. This codes for CASSRGQGREKLFF.

The chain couples TRBV18 to TRBJ2-5, with D perhaps TRBD2 (6 bases). The J call may be mistaken, given a closer DNA end match to TRBJ2-7. Germline V gives CDR1 KGHSH, CDR2 LQKENI. This CDR3 spans 14 amino acids. CDR3: CASSPASASYEQYF. The DNA for the CDR3 is TGTGCCAGCTCCCCGGCTAGCGCCTCCTACGAGCAGTACTTC.

This chain joins TRBV30 and TRBJ1-5; 7 bases agree with TRBD1. The CDR3 length is 12 residues. Per the germline V gene, CDR1 is GTSNPN and CDR2 is SVGIG (reference sequence). V gave up 5 bases and J gave up 5 bases; unmatched junction bases: 3. This CDR3 is CAWDREYQPQHF. The DNA of the CDR3 is TGTGCCTGGGACAGGGAATATCAGCCCCAGCATTTT.

This clone was seen only a few times. The chain employs TRBV4-1 and TRBJ2-1; a possible D gene is TRBD2 (6 bases). From germline, CDR1 is MGHRA and CDR2 YSYEKL. The length of the CDR3 is 15 residues. Trimming stripped 3 bases from V and 5 bases from J, with 14 bases between. CDR3 in DNA: TGCGCCAGCAGCCATCAGGGACTCCCGAACAATGAGCAGTTCTTC. This codes for CASSHQGLPNNEQFF.

This clone has just a few counts. This rearrangement joins TRBV5-1 to TRBJ1-4, with 7 nucleotides matching TRBD1. V lost 5 bases and J lost 5; bases outside the gene matches: 3. The CDR3 extends over 13 amino acids. In germline, CDR1 is SGHRS, CDR2 YFSETQ. Here the CDR3 reads CASRGQENEKLFF. The CDR3 nucleotides read TGCGCCAGCAGAGGACAGGAAAATGAAAAACTGTTTTTT.

This chain joins TRBV5-4 and TRBJ2-5; 9 nucleotides agree with TRBD1. Trimming at V came to 3 bases and at J to 4 bases, leaving 10 bases not matched to a gene. Per germline, CDR1 SGHNT and CDR2 YYREEE (reference sequence). This CDR3 has 16 amino acids. CDR3 amino acids: CASSSYRDRVGETQYF. Here the CDR3 DNA reads TGTGCCAGCAGCTCCTACCGGGACAGGGTGGGAGAGACCCAGTACTTC.

This clone was recorded a few times. The rearrangement uses TRBV5-5 and TRBJ2-5; TRBD2 matches at 11 bases. Germline lookup yields CDR1 SGHKS and CDR2 YYEKEE (reference sequence). V was pared by 0 bases and J by 5 bases, with 6 bases of the junction left unmatched. The length of the CDR3 is 16 residues. Here the CDR3 DNA reads TGTGCCAGCAGCTTGGGGACCGGGACTAGCGGCGAGACCCAGTACTTC. Amino acid sequence: CASSLGTGTSGETQYF.

The chain links TRBV5-6 to TRBJ2-1; D not certain. With 4 bases removed from V and 10 bases from J, the gap between germline ends came to 12 bases. This CDR3 contains 12 residues. Germline-derived CDR1 and CDR2 are SGHDT and YYEEEE. The CDR3 DNA reads as TGTGCCAGCAGCCTACTTGGTCGGGAGCAGTTCTTC. This sequence encodes CASSLLGREQFF.

This rearrangement joins TRBV6-1 to TRBJ2-1; D is undetermined. Germline CDR1 is MNHNS and CDR2 is SASEGT. V was pared by 2 bases and J by 2 bases, with 7 bases between. The CDR3 runs 14 residues. CDR3: CASSEYQTYNEQFF. In DNA form, the CDR3 reads TGTGCCAGCAGTGAATACCAAACCTACAATGAGCAGTTCTTC.

The CDR3 spells CASSQNNREDGYTF. In nucleotides, the CDR3 is TGTGCCAGCAGCCAAAATAACAGGGAAGATGGCTACACCTTC. The rearrangement links TRBV4-2 to TRBJ1-2, with TRBD1 as a possible D gene (6 bases). The CDR3 is made up of 14 amino acids. V was pared by 2 bases and J by 6 bases, with 13 bases between. In germline, CDR1 is LGHNA, CDR2 YNFKEQ.

The genes are TRBV7-2 and TRBJ1-1; no definite D call. Germline CDR1 is SGHTA and CDR2 is FQGNSA. V was clipped by 2 bases and J by 2 bases, with 12 bases between them. The CDR3 loop spans 15 amino acids. The CDR3 region is CASSLRQASNTEAFF. CDR3 DNA sequence: TGTGCCAGCAGCTTACGCCAGGCTTCAAACACTGAAGCTTTCTTT.

V and J are TRBV5-1 and TRBJ1-5, with 8 bases identical to TRBD1. J was trimmed by 4 bases and V by 2 bases; bases with no gene match: 2. Germline CDR1 reads SGHRS; CDR2 reads YFSETQ. This CDR3 is 14 amino acids long. DNA of the CDR3: TGCGCCAGCAGCTTCGGGGACAGGAATCAGCCCCAGCATTTT. Translated, it gives CASSFGDRNQPQHF.

A few counts support this clone. The chain couples TRBV5-8 to TRBJ2-3; no definite D call. CDR1 SGHTS and CDR2 YDEGEE come from the germline V gene. This CDR3 contains 16 residues. Trimming left V 1 base short and J 0 bases short, with 12 bases between. In nucleotides, the CDR3 is TGTGCCAGCAGCTTGTGGCAGGCCACAAGCACAGATACGCAGTATTTT. Translated: CASSLWQATSTDTQYF.

V is TRBV5-1 and J is TRBJ2-1, with D possibly being TRBD1 or TRBD2 (5 bases each). The CDR3 extends over 15 amino acids. Germline lookup yields CDR1 SGHRS and CDR2 YFSETQ. V gave up 4 bases and J gave up 4 bases, with 15 bases separating them. The CDR3 coding sequence is TGCGCCAGCAGCCCTGAGGGGAACCAATACAATGAGCAGTTCTTC. Translated: CASSPEGNQYNEQFF.

The rearrangement links TRBV2 to TRBJ1-4; 7 bases are a match to TRBD1. The CDR3 totals 14 residues. Trimming took 6 bases from V and 10 from J; bases not matched to a gene: 11. Germline values: CDR1 SNHLY, CDR2 FYNNEI. The chain's CDR3 is CASSAGQDYRKLFF. Written as DNA, the CDR3 is TGTGCCAGCAGCGCCGGACAGGACTATAGAAAACTGTTTTTT.

The chain uses TRBV6-5 and TRBJ1-5; D possibly corresponds to TRBD1 (6 bases). With 7 bases removed from V and 4 bases from J, the gap between germline ends came to 17 bases. The CDR3 spans 15 residues. Germline V gene lookup returns CDR1 MNHEY and CDR2 SVGAGI. CDR3 loop: CASNAIGTPNQPQHF. In DNA form, the CDR3 reads TGTGCCAGCAATGCTATCGGGACACCGAATCAGCCCCAGCATTTT.

The chain recombines TRBV6-5 with TRBJ1-1; TRBD1 might be the D (5 bases). Germline-derived CDR1 and CDR2 are MNHEY and SVGAGI. V dropped 5 bases and J dropped 0 bases, with 13 bases sitting between them. The CDR3 sequence is 15 residues long. In DNA, the CDR3 is TGTGCCAGCAGTCGCTCGACAGTAATGAACACTGAAGCTTTCTTT. Its protein product is CASSRSTVMNTEAFF.

This chain connects TRBV5-1 to TRBJ2-3; TRBD2 matches 11 bases. The CDR3 consists of 15 residues. The V gene end was trimmed by 3 bases and the J gene end by 2 bases; junction bases not matched to a gene: 2. Per germline, CDR1 SGHRS and CDR2 YFSETQ. The CDR3 DNA follows: TGCGCCAGCAGCTCGGGACTAGCGGACACAGATACGCAGTATTTT. Its protein is CASSSGLADTDTQYF.

This clone was detected only a few times. The chain uses TRBV5-4 and TRBJ2-4; D is perhaps TRBD1 (6 bases). V was cut by 0 bases and J by 6 bases, with 10 bases left in between. This CDR3 region has 14 residues. CDR1 SGHNT and CDR2 YYREEE come from the germline V gene (reference sequence). This CDR3 is CASSLDGTRNIQYF. In DNA, the CDR3 is TGTGCCAGCAGCTTGGATGGGACAAGAAACATTCAGTACTTC. The entire variable domain, with the rest obtained from reference TRBV5-4 and TRBJ2-4, is as follows: ETGVTQSPTHLIKTRGQQVTLRCSSQSGHNTVSWYQQALGQGPQFIFQYYREEENGRGNFPPRFSGLQFPNYSSELNVNALELDDSALYLCASSLDGTRNIQYFGAGTRLSVL.

The V and J genes are TRBV1 and TRBJ2-4; TRBD2 was called by the table and not checked on the DNA. TRBV1 constitutes a pseudogene. The length of the CDR3 is 19 residues. CDR3 protein: CTSSQVTALAGVAKNIQYF. The CDR3 nucleotides are TGCACCAGCAGCCAAGTAACAGCTCTAGCGGGGGTTGCCAAAAACATTCAGTACTTC.

This chain joins TRBV6-5 and TRBJ2-7, with D possibly being TRBD2 (5 bases). V was pared by 2 bases and J by 3 bases, with 8 bases between. The CDR3 has 13 amino acids. CDR1 MNHEY and CDR2 SVGAGI come from the germline V gene. Here the CDR3 DNA reads TGTGCCAGCAGTTACGTAGAGGGCTACGAGCAGTACTTC. Amino acid sequence: CASSYVEGYEQYF.

The sample holds a few counts of this clone. The chain has TRBV14 and TRBJ1-4; no clear D. This CDR3 has 16 amino acids. Germline V lookup: CDR1 SGHDN, CDR2 FVKESK. Trimming took 2 bases from V and 0 from J, leaving 10 bases between them. This CDR3 is CASSQPVSTTNEKLFF. In DNA form, the CDR3 reads TGTGCCAGCAGCCAACCGGTGTCCACAACTAATGAAAAACTGTTTTTT.

This clone appeared a few times. The gene calls are TRBV11-2 and TRBJ2-7; the D is unclear. V dropped 5 bases and J dropped 2 bases, with 7 bases sitting between them. The length of the CDR3 is 12 residues. CDR1 is SGHAT and CDR2 is FQNNGV in the germline V gene. DNA for the CDR3: TGTGCCAGCAGCCCTAACCCCTACGAGCAGTACTTC. Translating it yields CASSPNPYEQYF.

This clone is a singleton in its sample. This chain connects TRBV4-1 to TRBJ2-7; D is uncertain. Trimming pared 0 bases from V and 6 bases from J, leaving 15 bases between. This CDR3 contains 15 residues. Germline CDR1 and CDR2: MGHRA and YSYEKL. The CDR3 nucleotides read TGCGCCAGCAGCCAAGATCATTCCTCTTGGGGCGAGCAGTACTTC. Protein sequence: CASSQDHSSWGEQYF.

The chain has TRBV29-1 and TRBJ2-1, with D possibly TRBD2 on 7 matching bases. Germline V gives CDR1 SQVTM, CDR2 ANQGSEA. There are 15 residues in the CDR3. Trimming pared 1 base from V and 11 bases from J, leaving 21 bases between. The CDR3 DNA sequence: TGCAGCGTTGAAGGGACAGTTCGCGGGGGAGATCAGCAGTTCTTC. Translated, it gives CSVEGTVRGGDQQFF.